This TCR beta chain comes out of a study of T cell responses to AZD1222 COVID-19 vaccine. This CDR3 has 14 amino acids. The V gene end was trimmed by 7 bases and the J gene end by 3 bases; junction bases not matched to a gene: 3. The V gene's germline CDR1 is KGHDR and CDR2 SFDVKD. TCRdb's copy holds only in-frame clones and misses some; the assay was immunoSEQ multiplex PCR. The table has some 150,000 clones, about 90% seen once; the top ten hold roughly 4%. This sequence originates from an adult who received the MenACWY meningococcal vaccine as a control. The chain has TRBV24-1 and TRBJ2-5; TRBD1 matches at 11 bases. The sequencing used peripheral blood, collected 28 days after the second dose of the MenACWY control vaccine. The DNA of the CDR3 is TGTGCCACCAGCTCGGGACAGGGGGAAGAGACCCAGTACTTC. It encodes CATSSGQGEETQYF.